The 27 T cell receptor beta chains in this list originate from one sample, sequenced in a study of T cell responses to AZD1222 COVID-19 vaccine. Repertoires were generated with immunoSEQ multiplex PCR, while TCRdb's copy carries only in-frame clones and drops some. The repertoire has roughly 84,000 clones, 70% to 90% of them found once; the top ten carry 12%. Source: peripheral blood, taken 28 days after the second AZD1222 dose. The receptor set was obtained from an adult who received the AZD1222 COVID-19 vaccine.

The J gene is TRBJ1-3, the V gene TRBV5-8, with TRBD1 identical over 7 bases. V dropped 5 bases and J dropped 2; count of bases not matched to a gene: 7. Per the germline V gene, CDR1 is SGHTS and CDR2 is YDEGEE. This CDR3 spans 15 amino acids. The CDR3 DNA sequence: TGTGCCAGCAGACCGAATGACAGGGCTGGAAACACCATATATTTT. Translated, it gives CASRPNDRAGNTIYF.

The CDR3 coding sequence is TGTGCCAGCAGTGACAGGACAGGGAGAAACGAGCAGTACGTC. Amino acids: CASSDRTGRNEQYV. J is TRBJ2-7 and V is TRBV6-2 or TRBV6-3, with TRBD1 matching 8 bases. With 5 bases clipped from V and 5 bases from J, the junction kept 8 bases outside the gene matches. The CDR3 length is 14 residues. Germline CDR1 and CDR2: MNHEY and SVGEGT.

The CDR3 bases are TGTGCCAGCAGCGCCCGGGGGGACAGGGGTGGCTACACCTTC. This translates into CASSARGDRGGYTF. The gene calls are TRBV9 and TRBJ1-2, with 10 bases lining up with TRBD1. The V segment lost 3 bases and the J segment 7 bases; nucleotides outside the gene matches: 6. Germline CDR1 and CDR2: SGDLS and YYNGEE. The CDR3 is 14 residues long.

This clone was picked up one time. V gene TRBV5-1 combines with J gene TRBJ2-7; 8 bases match TRBD2. This CDR3 is 15 amino acids long. Per the germline V gene, CDR1 is SGHRS and CDR2 is YFSETQ. Trimming took 0 bases from V and 5 from J; bases not matched to a gene: 7. The CDR3 protein is CASSLVGSGIDEQYF. For the CDR3, the DNA is TGCGCCAGCAGCTTGGTTGGTAGCGGGATCGACGAGCAGTACTTC. Full variable domain (rest looked up from reference TRBV5-1 and TRBJ2-7): KAGVTQTPRYLIKTRGQQVTLSCSPISGHRSVSWYQQTPGQGLQFLFEYFSETQRNKGNFPGRFSGRQFSNSRSEMNVSTLELGDSALYLCASSLVGSGIDEQYFGPGTRLTVT.

The CDR3 DNA sequence: TGCGCCAGCAGCATTAGCGGCTCCTACGAGCAGTACTTC. This codes for CASSISGSYEQYF. The genes are TRBV5-1 and TRBJ2-7; weak D call: TRBD2 (6 bases). CDR1 is SGHRS and CDR2 is YFSETQ in the germline V gene. The CDR3 runs 13 residues. Trimming took off 4 bases at V and 0 bases at J, with 8 bases between the two ends.

The chain is built from TRBV10-1 and TRBJ2-4; D not resolved. The CDR3 runs 16 residues. Trimming removed 7 bases from V and 0 bases from J, with 16 bases in between. Germline V lookup: CDR1 WNHNN, CDR2 SYGVQD (reference sequence). The CDR3 DNA follows: TGCGCCAGCAAAGGTTTAGTTTTCCTAGCCAAAAACATTCAGTACTTC. Translating it yields CASKGLVFLAKNIQYF.

The chain joins TRBV7-2 to TRBJ1-5; 10 bases agree with TRBD1. CDR1 is SGHTA and CDR2 is FQGNSA in the germline V gene. The CDR3 is 15 residues long. V dropped 10 bases and J dropped 6; count of bases not matched to a gene: 12. The CDR3 loop is CATRQGAIEGQPQHF. The CDR3 region has the DNA TGTGCCACTCGACAGGGGGCAATCGAGGGTCAGCCCCAGCATTTT.

The V call is TRBV25-1, the J call TRBJ1-1; D gene uncertain. Looked up from germline, CDR1 is MGHDK and CDR2 is SYGVNS. V was clipped by 9 bases and J by 3 bases, with 11 bases between them. The CDR3 totals 12 residues. For the CDR3, the DNA is TGTGCCAGTAGGAAAGAGTACACTGAAGCTTTCTTT. It yields the protein CASRKEYTEAFF.

The chain has TRBV10-3 and TRBJ1-1, with D unclear. This CDR3 comprises 13 residues. Germline V gene sequence: CDR1 ENHRY, CDR2 SYGVKD. Trimming took 2 bases from V and 1 from J, leaving 5 bases between them. The CDR3 sequence: CAISEGENTEAFF. CDR3 coding DNA: TGTGCCATCAGTGAGGGTGAGAACACTGAAGCTTTCTTT.

J is TRBJ2-6 and V is TRBV7-8, with TRBD1 matching over 7 bases. The CDR3 has 18 residues. The germline V gene has CDR1 SGHVS and CDR2 FQNEAQ. Trimming removed 6 bases from V and 2 bases from J; junction bases left unmatched: 13. The DNA for the CDR3 is TGTGCCAGCAGTCCAACGCGACAGGGCTTCGCTGGGGCCAACGTCCTGACTTTC. Its protein product is CASSPTRQGFAGANVLTF.

CDR3 region: CASSVEGRGRVDGYTF. The CDR3 bases are TGTGCCAGCAGCGTAGAAGGTAGAGGGAGGGTGGATGGCTACACCTTC. The chain recombines TRBV9 with TRBJ1-2, with unresolved D. Per the germline V gene, CDR1 is SGDLS and CDR2 is YYNGEE. Trimming removed 0 bases from V and 6 bases from J, with 18 bases in between. This CDR3 has 16 residues. Together with reference TRBV9 and TRBJ1-2, the CDR3 gives the full variable domain: DSGVTQTPKHLITATGQRVTLRCSPRSGDLSVYWYQQSLDQGLQFLIQYYNGEERAKGNILERFSAQQFPDLHSELNLSSLELGDSALYFCASSVEGRGRVDGYTFGSGTRLTVV.

V is TRBV6-2 or TRBV6-3 and J is TRBJ1-2; TRBD1 aligns across 9 bases. Germline loops: CDR1 MNHEY, CDR2 SVGEGT. The CDR3 extends over 13 amino acids. V gave up 2 bases and J gave up 8 bases; unmatched junction bases: 3. The CDR3 loop is CASSYNRGLGYTF. CDR3 coding DNA: TGTGCCAGCAGTTACAACAGGGGGCTCGGCTACACCTTC.

The rearrangement joins TRBV6-5 to TRBJ1-5; D is perhaps TRBD1 (6 bases). V was trimmed by 4 bases and J by 7 bases, leaving 11 bases between them. Germline assignment: CDR1 MNHEY and CDR2 SVGAGI. The CDR3 loop spans 13 amino acids. CDR3 DNA sequence: TGTGCCAGCAGTTCCCGGACAGCCCAGCCCCAGCATTTT. This codes for CASSSRTAQPQHF.

This sequence joins TRBV19 and TRBJ2-7; 8 positions agree with TRBD2. J was trimmed by 6 bases and V by 1 base; bases with no gene match: 8. CDR3 size: 15 residues. The germline CDR1 and CDR2 sequences are LNHDA and SQIVND (reference sequence). The CDR3 sequence: CASSIGSGILREQYF. The CDR3 nucleotides read TGTGCCAGTAGTATAGGTAGCGGGATTCTCCGCGAGCAGTACTTC. The entire variable domain, with the rest obtained from reference TRBV19 and TRBJ2-7, is as follows: DGGITQSPKYLFRKEGQNVTLSCEQNLNHDAMYWYRQDPGQGLRLIYYSQIVNDFQKGDIAEGYSVSREKKESFPLTVTSAQKNPTAFYLCASSIGSGILREQYFGPGTRLTVT.

This clone was counted only a few times. The V call is TRBV6-1, the J call TRBJ2-7; D might be TRBD2 (5 bases). The CDR3 length is 12 residues. The germline V gene has CDR1 MNHNS and CDR2 SASEGT. Trimming cost V 4 bases and J 1 base, with 5 bases left between them. The CDR3 spells CASSAGSYEQYV. In nucleotides, the CDR3 is TGTGCCAGCAGTGCGGGATCCTACGAGCAGTACGTC.

CDR3 sequence reads: CASSQGQSSGNTIYF. CDR3 nucleotide sequence: TGTGCCAGCAGCCAAGGACAGAGCTCTGGAAACACCATATATTTT. V is TRBV9 and J is TRBJ1-3; possible D gene TRBD1, 6 bases. CDR3 length: 15 residues. CDR1 and CDR2 from the germline V gene are SGDLS and YYNGEE. V lost 4 bases, J lost 0 bases, and 11 bases lay in between.

The rearrangement joins TRBV7-9 to TRBJ2-1; D gene ambiguous. This CDR3 region has 13 residues. V lost 5 bases to trimming and J lost 6 bases, with 11 bases between them. Germline V gives CDR1 SEHNR, CDR2 FQNEAQ (reference sequence). The CDR3 loop reads CASSRDPSNEQFF. The DNA of the CDR3 is TGTGCCAGCAGCCGCGACCCATCCAATGAGCAGTTCTTC.

This chain uses TRBV6-5 with TRBJ2-1, with 8 bases matching TRBD1. Germline V CDR1 and CDR2: MNHEY, SVGAGI. CDR3 length: 15 amino acids. Losses at the gene ends were 7 bases for V and 2 bases for J; bases not matched to a gene: 7. CDR3 coding DNA: TGTGCCAGCACTCAAGAGGGACAGGCCTACAATGAGCAGTTCTTC. Residues: CASTQEGQAYNEQFF.

This chain connects TRBV5-4 to TRBJ1-1; D gene uncertain. Deletions cut 1 base from V and 3 bases from J, with 10 bases between. The CDR3 covers 14 residues. Germline V gene lookup returns CDR1 SGHNT and CDR2 YYREEE (reference sequence). CDR3 DNA: TGTGCCAGCAGCTTGCGAGGAGCGGACACTGAAGCTTTCTTT. Amino acid sequence: CASSLRGADTEAFF.

This chain joins TRBV21-1 and TRBJ1-3. TRBV21-1 is reported as a pseudogene. This CDR3 has 16 residues. In DNA, the CDR3 is TGTGCCAGCAGCAAAATCCCCAGGGAGTCTGGAAACACCATATATTTT. Protein product: CASSKIPRESGNTIYF.

This clone showed up just once. The genes are TRBV15 and TRBJ1-6, with 11 positions matching TRBD1. V was pared by 1 base and J by 7 bases, with 6 bases of the junction left unmatched. Germline CDR1 LNHNV, CDR2 YYDKDF (reference sequence). This CDR3 is built from 17 residues. The CDR3 DNA sequence: TGTGCCACCAGCAGAGGAGGACAGGGGGCTCGGAATTCACCCCTCCACTTT. Translating it yields CATSRGGQGARNSPLHF.

The chain combines TRBV3-1 (or the pseudogene TRBV3-2) with TRBJ2-3, with D uncertain. The CDR3 runs 18 residues. Germline V gene sequence: CDR1 LGHDT, CDR2 YNNKEL (reference sequence). Trimming left V 3 bases short and J 3 bases short, with 22 bases between. DNA of the CDR3: TGTGCCAGCAGCCAGAAACTCCTCCGGGCCCCCAGGACAGATACGCAGTATTTT. Its translation: CASSQKLLRAPRTDTQYF.

The chain combines TRBV11-2 with TRBJ2-2, with 10 positions matching TRBD2. This CDR3 contains 16 residues. Per the germline V gene, CDR1 is SGHAT and CDR2 is FQNNGV. The J segment lost 4 bases and the V segment lost 6 bases, leaving 8 bases of the junction unmatched. CDR3 nucleotides: TGTGCCAGCAGAGGCGAGGAGCGGGGGGGCACCGGGGAGCTGTTTTTT. Residues: CASRGEERGGTGELFF.

The V call is TRBV27, the J call TRBJ2-7, with D unresolved. The CDR3 is 16 residues long. The germline gives CDR1 MNHEY, CDR2 SMNVEV (reference sequence). V was clipped by 2 bases and J by 9 bases, with 23 bases between them. The CDR3 is CASSLHSSTGKAAQYF. The CDR3, as DNA: TGTGCCAGCAGTTTACACTCCTCAACCGGTAAGGCTGCGCAGTACTTC.

The sample holds one count of this clone. V and J are TRBV5-4 and TRBJ1-1; tentative D call: TRBD1 (6 bases). The ends were cut back, 0 bases at V and 0 bases at J, with 12 bases in the middle. Per the germline V gene, CDR1 is SGHNT and CDR2 is YYREEE (reference sequence). The CDR3 is made up of 16 amino acids. The CDR3, as DNA: TGTGCCAGCAGCTTGGGCGGGGGCGGAATGAACACTGAAGCTTTCTTT. Its translation is CASSLGGGGMNTEAFF.

The sample holds one count of this clone. This chain joins TRBV28 and TRBJ1-5, with 11 bases matching TRBD1. The germline V gene has CDR1 MDHEN and CDR2 SYDVKM. J was trimmed by 6 bases and V by 5 bases; bases with no gene match: 6. The CDR3 contains 15 residues. CDR3 in DNA: TGTGCCAGCAGTACCCCGGGACAGGGGGGTCAGCCCCAGCATTTT. This encodes CASSTPGQGGQPQHF.

V usage is TRBV3-1 (or the pseudogene TRBV3-2) and J usage is TRBJ1-1; D perhaps matches TRBD1 (6 bases). The V and J ends lost 1 base and 4 bases respectively, with 16 bases between them. Looked up from germline, CDR1 is LGHDT and CDR2 is YNNKEL (reference sequence). CDR3 size: 16 residues. CDR3 bases: TGTGCCAGCAGCCAAGCTTCAGGGGTAGCGGGCACTGAAGCTTTCTTT. Protein product: CASSQASGVAGTEAFF.